This T cell receptor (beta chain) was captured by sequencing in a study of blood T cell repertoires in COVID-19. V lost 6 bases, J lost 4 bases, and 8 bases stayed unmatched. From germline, CDR1 is LNHDA and CDR2 SQIVND (reference sequence). The CDR3 loop spans 15 amino acids. The repertoire was sequenced with immunoSEQ multiplex PCR; TCRdb's copy has only in-frame clones and lacks some. The table has 250,000 or so clones, 75% to 90% seen once. Participant age was roughly 18 to 89 years, and participants resided in approximately 25 US areas. In Cohort 3, a recovered donor had either two negative PCRs, clearance, or symptom resolution.

The chain combines TRBV19 with TRBJ1-5; TRBD1 matches 8 bases. The sequenced material came from PBMCs or T cells enriched from blood (not recorded which). The receptor was isolated from a man aged 35 to 55 who had recovered from COVID-19. CDR3 residues: CASRAGGLRNQPQHF. Written as DNA, the CDR3 is TGTGCCAGTAGGGCAGGGGGCCTACGGAATCAGCCCCAGCATTTT.